These T cell receptor beta chains were read from a single sample in a study of T cell repertoires in cytomegalovirus infection. One entry per CDR3 protein, called by TCRdb with MiXCR from the reads. Here the sample spans 400,000 or so distinct CDR3 sequences, roughly 31% being singletons. Specimen: PBMCs. All receptors come from a human donor in good health (CMV status not recorded). Some clones in this sample may be carry-over from other donors' samples. Each CDR3 is given with its conserved first and last residue. A D gene is named only where the DNA matches it firmly. Rows may omit the clone size; those that give it use once, few, many or a size class.

CDR3 length	clone size	D gene	V gene	J gene	CDR3 protein	CDR3 DNA
16	-	-	TRBV11-2	TRBJ1-2	CASSTHNTGYNYGYTF	TGTGCCAGCAGCACACACAATACAGGGTATAACTATGGCTACACCTTC
14	-	-	TRBV20-1	TRBJ2-7	CSARGQVNSYEKYF	TGCAGTGCTAGAGGACAGGTTAACTCCTACGAGAAGTACTTC
16	few	-	TRBV15	TRBJ2-1	CATSRAGVEGLNEQFF	TGTGCCACCAGCAGAGCCGGGGTGGAGGGGCTCAATGAGCAGTTCTTC
15	-	TRBD1	TRBV7-2	TRBJ2-7	CASSLEGQTSYDQYF	TGTGCCAGCAGCCTTGAGGGACAGACATCCTACGACCAGTACTTC
16	many	TRBD1	TRBV7-2	TRBJ1-4	CASSPTQGAVYEKLFF	TGTGCCAGCAGCCCAACACAGGGGGCGGTGTATGAAAAACTGTTTTTT
15	-	TRBD1	TRBV6-5	TRBJ1-5	CASRQGGGSNQPQHF	TGTGCCAGCCGACAGGGCGGAGGGAGCAATCAGCCCCAGCATTTT
13	many	TRBD2	TRBV11-3	TRBJ2-1	CASSLDGGNEQFF	TGTGCCAGCAGCTTAGACGGGGGGAATGAGCAGTTCTTC
14	-	-	TRBV12-3/TRBV12-4	TRBJ1-5	CASSSTHSNQPQHF	TGTGCCAGCAGTTCGACACATAGCAATCAGCCCCAGCATTTT
14	-	-	TRBV19	TRBJ1-2	CASTRTVPNYGYTF	TGTGCCAGTACCCGGACGGTACCTAACTATGGCTACACCTTC
16	-	-	TRBV28	TRBJ2-2	CAGSLFTGPNTGELFF	TGTGCCGGCAGTTTATTTACAGGGCCGAACACCGGGGAGCTGTTTTTT
18	-	TRBD1	TRBV7-9	TRBJ1-5	CASSEGTGSWGSNQPQHF	TGTGCCAGCAGCGAGGGGACAGGGTCGTGGGGTAGCAATCAGCCCCAGCATTTT
11	-	-	TRBV20-1	TRBJ2-3	CSATSSNTQYF	TGCAGTGCTACTAGCAGCAATACGCAGTATTTT
15	-	-	TRBV7-1	TRBJ2-1	CASSPTTISYDEQFF	TGTGCCAGCAGCCCCACGACAATTTCCTACGATGAGCAGTTCTTC
15	-	TRBD2	TRBV20-1	TRBJ2-3	CSARAGTSGLDTQYF	TGCAGTGCTAGAGCCGGGACTAGCGGTCTAGATACGCAGTATTTT
13	-	TRBD1	TRBV25-1	TRBJ1-2	CASRDGTGFGYTF	TGTGCCAGCCGGGACGGGACAGGGTTTGGCTACACCTTC
15	once	TRBD1	TRBV6-1	TRBJ1-2	CASSGGTVRLNGYTF	TGTGCCAGCAGTGGGGGGACAGTCCGTTTGAATGGCTACACCTTC
13	-	-	TRBV19	TRBJ1-1	CASSAQVGAEAFF	TGTGCCAGTAGTGCACAGGTGGGGGCTGAAGCTTTCTTT
17	few	TRBD1	TRBV12-3/TRBV12-4	TRBJ2-1	CASSLGIRQGANDEQFF	TGTGCCAGCAGTTTGGGGATCCGACAGGGGGCAAACGATGAGCAGTTCTTC
15	many	-	TRBV7-2	TRBJ2-3	CASSLAAGATDTQYF	TGTGCCAGCAGCTTAGCGGCGGGGGCCACAGATACGCAGTATTTT
13	few	TRBD2	TRBV6-5	TRBJ2-1	CASSLADYNEQFF	TGTGCCAGCAGCCTAGCGGACTACAATGAGCAGTTCTTC
18	-	TRBD2	TRBV12-3/TRBV12-4	TRBJ2-3	CASSSGLAGGPSTDTQYF	TGTGCCAGCAGTTCCGGACTAGCGGGGGGGCCCAGCACAGATACGCAGTATTTT
15	-	-	TRBV10-2	TRBJ1-3	CASTVTGHSGNTIYF	TGCGCCAGCACCGTTACAGGGCACTCTGGAAACACCATATATTTT
16	few	-	TRBV6-4	TRBJ2-1	CASSDKRQSSYNEQFF	TGTGCCAGCAGTGATAAGCGGCAGAGCTCCTACAATGAGCAGTTCTTC
15	many	TRBD1	TRBV7-8	TRBJ2-5	CASSEFGTGRETQYF	TGTGCCAGCAGCGAATTTGGGACAGGGCGGGAGACCCAGTACTTC
13	few	-	TRBV19	TRBJ2-1	CASSIEGENEQFF	TGTGCCAGTAGTATAGAAGGGGAAAATGAGCAGTTCTTC
17	few	TRBD2	TRBV6-2/TRBV6-3	TRBJ2-1	CASSSNRASGSYNEQFF	TGTGCCAGCAGTTCTAACCGGGCTAGCGGTTCCTACAATGAGCAGTTCTTC
18	-	TRBD2	TRBV6-2/TRBV6-3	TRBJ2-2	CASSYPPTGLANTGELFF	TGTGCCAGCAGTTATCCCCCCACGGGACTAGCGAACACCGGGGAGCTGTTTTTT
16	-	-	TRBV5-1	TRBJ2-7	CASSLTFGGAFHEQYF	TGCGCCAGCAGCTTGACTTTCGGAGGGGCATTCCACGAGCAGTACTTC
16	-	-	TRBV6-5	TRBJ2-7	CASSYSSGRGAPEQYF	TGTGCCAGCAGTTACTCGTCAGGTAGGGGAGCCCCCGAGCAGTACTTC
14	-	-	TRBV7-6	TRBJ1-6	CASSLGGVKSPLHF	TGTGCCAGCAGCTTAGGAGGGGTAAAATCACCCCTCCACTTT
16	-	TRBD2	TRBV10-2	TRBJ2-3	CASSEWSGGAADTQYF	TGCGCCAGCAGTGAGTGGAGCGGGGGGGCCGCAGATACGCAGTATTTT
13	-	-	TRBV6-1	TRBJ2-7	CASSDRASYEQYF	TGTGCCAGCAGTGACAGGGCCTCCTACGAGCAGTACTTC
18	few	TRBD1	TRBV12-3/TRBV12-4	TRBJ2-4	CASSLKGQVLYDKNIQYF	TGTGCCAGCAGTTTAAAGGGACAGGTCCTTTATGACAAAAACATTCAGTACTTC
16	-	TRBD2	TRBV7-9	TRBJ2-3	CASSAGAGGFTDSQYF	TGTGCCAGCAGCGCTGGGGCGGGGGGGTTCACAGATTCGCAGTATTTT
13	-	-	TRBV3-1	TRBJ2-3	CASKTVGADTQYF	TGTGCCAGCAAAACAGTCGGGGCAGATACGCAGTATTTT
15	many	TRBD1	TRBV12-3/TRBV12-4	TRBJ1-2	CASSFGLRQGYGYTF	TGTGCCAGCAGTTTTGGCCTGAGACAGGGGTATGGCTACACCTTC
16	-	-	TRBV5-1	TRBJ2-1	CASSLAAASSYNEQFF	TGCGCCAGCAGCTTGGCGGCAGCCAGCTCCTACAATGAGCAGTTCTTC
15	many	TRBD2	TRBV7-2	TRBJ2-5	CASSPGGGGGETQYF	TGTGCCAGCAGCCCCGGAGGCGGGGGGGGGGAGACCCAGTACTTC
14	-	-	TRBV19	TRBJ2-2	CASSLMENTGELFF	TGTGCCAGTAGTTTGATGGAGAACACCGGGGAGCTGTTTTTT
13	-	-	TRBV19	TRBJ1-5	CASSMTGNQPQHF	TGTGCCAGTAGTATGACGGGTAATCAGCCCCAGCATTTT
15	few	TRBD2	TRBV6-2/TRBV6-3	TRBJ2-3	CASSFGTSGEDTQYF	TGTGCCAGCAGTTTCGGGACTAGCGGGGAAGATACGCAGTATTTT
15	-	-	TRBV5-6	TRBJ1-1	CASSLKGGKATEAFF	TGTGCCAGCAGCTTGAAGGGGGGGAAGGCCACTGAAGCTTTCTTT
13	few	-	TRBV6-1	TRBJ1-5	CASSYSVHQPQHF	TGTGCCAGCAGTTACTCGGTTCATCAGCCCCAGCATTTT
16	-	-	TRBV7-2	TRBJ2-5	CASSLGVGSSQETQSF	TGTGCCAGCAGCTTAGGGGTAGGATCCTCTCAAGAGACCCAGTCCTTC
13	-	-	TRBV10-3	TRBJ1-1	CAISEAGFTEAFF	TGTGCCATCAGTGAGGCGGGATTTACTGAAGCTTTCTTT
13	-	TRBD1	TRBV7-9	TRBJ1-2	CSSSLGQGYGYTF	TGTTCCAGCAGCTTAGGACAGGGGTATGGCTACACCTTC
14	few	TRBD1	TRBV20-1	TRBJ1-1	CSGFGARGHTEAFF	TGCAGTGGATTCGGGGCCAGGGGGCACACTGAAGCTTTCTTT
15	few	-	TRBV7-9	TRBJ2-1	CASSFSEGSRNEQFF	TGTGCCAGCAGCTTTTCCGAGGGCTCAAGGAATGAGCAGTTCTTC
16	-	-	TRBV6-2/TRBV6-3	TRBJ2-7	CASRTLRQGRSYEQYF	TGTGCCAGCAGGACGCTCCGGCAGGGGAGGTCCTACGAGCAGTACTTC
18	many	TRBD2	TRBV7-2	TRBJ2-2	CASSLGPSGAANTGELFF	TGTGCCAGCAGCTTAGGCCCTAGCGGGGCCGCGAACACCGGGGAGCTGTTTTTT
13	-	-	TRBV5-1	TRBJ2-2	CASSFFYTGELFF	TGCGCCAGCAGCTTCTTCTACACCGGGGAGCTGTTTTTT
15	-	TRBD1	TRBV6-9	TRBJ1-2	CASSSLTGGSSGYTF	TGTGCCAGCAGTTCCCTGACAGGGGGCTCATCTGGCTACACCTTC
17	-	TRBD1	TRBV15	TRBJ2-5	CATSRPYRGPREETQYF	TGTGCCACCAGCAGACCTTACAGGGGGCCCAGAGAAGAGACCCAGTACTTC
14	many	-	TRBV7-6	TRBJ2-1	CASSLAGVTDEQFF	TGTGCCAGCAGCTTAGCGGGGGTTACCGATGAGCAGTTCTTC